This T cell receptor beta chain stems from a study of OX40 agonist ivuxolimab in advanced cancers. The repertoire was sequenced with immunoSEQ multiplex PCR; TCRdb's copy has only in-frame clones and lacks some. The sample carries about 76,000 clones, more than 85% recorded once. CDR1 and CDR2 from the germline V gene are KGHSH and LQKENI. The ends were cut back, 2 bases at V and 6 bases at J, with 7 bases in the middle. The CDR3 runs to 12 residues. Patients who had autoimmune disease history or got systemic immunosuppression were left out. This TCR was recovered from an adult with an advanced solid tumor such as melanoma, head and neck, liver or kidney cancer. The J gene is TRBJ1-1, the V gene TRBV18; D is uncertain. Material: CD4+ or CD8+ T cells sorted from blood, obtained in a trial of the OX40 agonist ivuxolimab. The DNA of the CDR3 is TGTGCCAGCTCACCAGGGGATCCTGAAGCTTTCTTT. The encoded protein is CASSPGDPEAFF.